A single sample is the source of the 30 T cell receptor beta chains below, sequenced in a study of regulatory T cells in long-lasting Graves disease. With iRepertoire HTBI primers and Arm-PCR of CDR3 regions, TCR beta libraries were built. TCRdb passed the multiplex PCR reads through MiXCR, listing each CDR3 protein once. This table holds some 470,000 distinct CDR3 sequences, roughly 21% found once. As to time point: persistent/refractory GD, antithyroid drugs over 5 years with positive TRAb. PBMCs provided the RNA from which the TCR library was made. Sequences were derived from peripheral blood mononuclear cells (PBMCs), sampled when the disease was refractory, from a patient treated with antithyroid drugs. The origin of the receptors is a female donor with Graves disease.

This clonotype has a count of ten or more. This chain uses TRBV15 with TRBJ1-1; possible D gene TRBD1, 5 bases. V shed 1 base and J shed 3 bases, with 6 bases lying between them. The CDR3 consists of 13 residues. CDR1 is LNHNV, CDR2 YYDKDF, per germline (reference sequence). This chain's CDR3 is CATSRVGDTEAFF. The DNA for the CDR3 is TGTGCCACCAGCAGAGTAGGGGACACTGAAGCTTTCTTT.

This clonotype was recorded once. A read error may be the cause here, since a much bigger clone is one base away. In nucleotides, the CDR3 is TGTGCCGGCAGTCCCCCTTGGGGTGGACAGCCCCAGCATTTT. Protein product: CAGSPPWGGQPQHF. This rearrangement joins TRBV28 to TRBJ1-5; D gene unclear. The CDR3 sequence is 14 residues long. The germline V gene encodes CDR1 MDHEN and CDR2 SYDVKM.

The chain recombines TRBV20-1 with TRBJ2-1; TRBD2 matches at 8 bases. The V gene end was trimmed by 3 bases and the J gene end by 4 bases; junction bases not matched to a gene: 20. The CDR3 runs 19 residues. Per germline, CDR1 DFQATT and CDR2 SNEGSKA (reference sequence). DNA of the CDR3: TGCAGTGCTAGTGGGGCCGGGACTAGTTCCACAGACCGTTACAATGAGCAGTTCTTC. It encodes CSASGAGTSSTDRYNEQFF.

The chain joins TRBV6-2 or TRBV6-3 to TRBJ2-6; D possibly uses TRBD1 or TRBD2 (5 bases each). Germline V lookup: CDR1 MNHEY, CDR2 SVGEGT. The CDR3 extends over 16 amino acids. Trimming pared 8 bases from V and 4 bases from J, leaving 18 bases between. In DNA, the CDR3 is TGTGCCAGCGGCCGGGACCCCGGCTCCGGGGCCAACGTCCTGACTTTC. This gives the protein CASGRDPGSGANVLTF.

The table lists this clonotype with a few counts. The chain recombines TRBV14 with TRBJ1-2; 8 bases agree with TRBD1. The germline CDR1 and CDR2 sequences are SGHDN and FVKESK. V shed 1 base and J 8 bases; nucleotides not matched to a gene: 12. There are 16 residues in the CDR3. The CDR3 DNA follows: TGTGCCAGCAGCCAAGGAGACAGGGGAGGTTCGTTGGGCTACACCTTC. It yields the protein CASSQGDRGGSLGYTF.

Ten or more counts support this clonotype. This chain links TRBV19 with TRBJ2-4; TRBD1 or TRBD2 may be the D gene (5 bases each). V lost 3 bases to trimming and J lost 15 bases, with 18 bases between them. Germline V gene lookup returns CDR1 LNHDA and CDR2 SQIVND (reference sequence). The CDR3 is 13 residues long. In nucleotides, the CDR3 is TGTGCCAGTAGTATTGGGGGAGAGGACACTCCGTACTTC. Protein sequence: CASSIGGEDTPYF.

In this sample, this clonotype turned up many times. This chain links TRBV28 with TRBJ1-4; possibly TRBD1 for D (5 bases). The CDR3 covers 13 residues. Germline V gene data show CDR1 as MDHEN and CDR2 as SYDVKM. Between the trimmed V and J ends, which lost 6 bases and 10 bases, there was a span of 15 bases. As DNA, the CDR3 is TGTGCCAGCAGCTGGGGCAGCTTAGGAAAACTGTTTTTT. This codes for CASSWGSLGKLFF.

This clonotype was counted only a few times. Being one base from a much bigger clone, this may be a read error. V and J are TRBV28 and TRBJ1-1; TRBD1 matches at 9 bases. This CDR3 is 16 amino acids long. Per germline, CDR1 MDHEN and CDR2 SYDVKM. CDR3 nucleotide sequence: TGTGCCTGCAGTTTAGGGGGACAGGGTTTGGGCACTGAAGCTTTCTTT. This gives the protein CACSLGGQGLGTEAFF.

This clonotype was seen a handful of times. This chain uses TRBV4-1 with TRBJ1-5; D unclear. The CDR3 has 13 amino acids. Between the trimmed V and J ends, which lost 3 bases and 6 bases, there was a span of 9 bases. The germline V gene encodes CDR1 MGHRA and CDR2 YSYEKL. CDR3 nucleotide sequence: TGCGCCAGCAGCCATGAGGGAATTCAGCCCCAGCATTTT. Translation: CASSHEGIQPQHF.

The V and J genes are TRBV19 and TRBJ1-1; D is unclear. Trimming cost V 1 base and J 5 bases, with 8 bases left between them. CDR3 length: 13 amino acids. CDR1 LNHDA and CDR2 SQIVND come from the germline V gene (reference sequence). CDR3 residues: CASSIAEGTEAFF. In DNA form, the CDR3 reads TGTGCCAGTAGTATAGCGGAGGGTACTGAAGCTTTCTTT.

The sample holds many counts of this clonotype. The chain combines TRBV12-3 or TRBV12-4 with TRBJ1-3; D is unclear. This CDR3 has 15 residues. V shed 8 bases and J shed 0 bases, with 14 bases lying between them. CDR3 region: CASDIGVSSGNTIYF. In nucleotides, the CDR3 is TGTGCCAGCGATATCGGAGTGAGCTCTGGAAACACCATATATTTT.

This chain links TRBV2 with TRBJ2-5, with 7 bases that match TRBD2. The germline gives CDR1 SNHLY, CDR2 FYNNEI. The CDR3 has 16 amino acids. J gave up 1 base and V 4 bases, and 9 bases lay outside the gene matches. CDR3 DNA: TGTGCCAGCAGTGGAGTTCAGCGGGGCGCCCAAGAGACCCAGTACTTC. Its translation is CASSGVQRGAQETQYF.

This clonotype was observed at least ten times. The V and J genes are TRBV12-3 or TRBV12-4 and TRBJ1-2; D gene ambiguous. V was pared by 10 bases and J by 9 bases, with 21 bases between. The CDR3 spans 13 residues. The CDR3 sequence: CANSDPGVKSYTF. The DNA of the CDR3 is TGTGCCAACAGCGACCCGGGAGTGAAGAGCTACACCTTC.

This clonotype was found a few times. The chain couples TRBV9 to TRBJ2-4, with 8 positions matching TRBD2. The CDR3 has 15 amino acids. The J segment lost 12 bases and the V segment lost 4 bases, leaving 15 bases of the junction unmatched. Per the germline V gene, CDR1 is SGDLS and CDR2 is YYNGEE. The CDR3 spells CASSFLLAGGEGQYF. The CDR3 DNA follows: TGTGCCAGCAGCTTCCTCCTAGCGGGTGGTGAGGGTCAGTACTTC. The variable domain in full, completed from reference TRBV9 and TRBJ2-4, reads DSGVTQTPKHLITATGQRVTLRCSPRSGDLSVYWYQQSLDQGLQFLIQYYNGEERAKGNILERFSAQQFPDLHSELNLSSLELGDSALYFCASSFLLAGGEGQYFGAGTRLSVL.

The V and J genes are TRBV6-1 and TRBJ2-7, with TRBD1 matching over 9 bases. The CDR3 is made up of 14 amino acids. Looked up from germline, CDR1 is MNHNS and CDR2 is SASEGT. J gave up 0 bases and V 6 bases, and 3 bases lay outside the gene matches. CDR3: CASRQGALSYEQYF. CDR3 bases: TGTGCCAGCAGACAGGGGGCCCTCTCCTACGAGCAGTACTTC.

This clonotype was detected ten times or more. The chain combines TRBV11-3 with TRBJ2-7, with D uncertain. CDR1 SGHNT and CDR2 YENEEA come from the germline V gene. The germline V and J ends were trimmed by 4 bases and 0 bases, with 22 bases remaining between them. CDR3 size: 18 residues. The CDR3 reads CASSWGDRVKEDSYEQYF. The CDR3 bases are TGTGCCAGCAGCTGGGGTGATCGGGTGAAAGAGGACTCCTACGAGCAGTACTTC.

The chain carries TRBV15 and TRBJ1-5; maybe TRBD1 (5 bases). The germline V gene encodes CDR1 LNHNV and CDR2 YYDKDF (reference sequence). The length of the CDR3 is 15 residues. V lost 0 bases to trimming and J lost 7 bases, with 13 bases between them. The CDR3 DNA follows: TGTGCCACCAGCAGAGATTTGGCAGGGCGGCAGCCCCAGCATTTT. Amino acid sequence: CATSRDLAGRQPQHF.

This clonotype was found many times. The CDR3 is CASSLNVGSASRTDTQYF. The CDR3 region has the DNA TGTGCCAGCAGTTTAAACGTCGGATCGGCTAGCCGCACAGATACGCAGTATTTT. The chain joins TRBV12-3 or TRBV12-4 to TRBJ2-3; D is possibly TRBD2 (5 bases). The CDR3 sequence is 18 residues long. V was pared by 2 bases and J by 1 base, with 19 bases between.

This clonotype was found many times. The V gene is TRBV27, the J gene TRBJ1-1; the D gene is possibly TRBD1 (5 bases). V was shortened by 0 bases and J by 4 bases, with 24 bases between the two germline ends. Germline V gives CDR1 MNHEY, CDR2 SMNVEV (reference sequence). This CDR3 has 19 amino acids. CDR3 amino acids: CASSLSGLRGLRRGTEAFF. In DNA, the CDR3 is TGTGCCAGCAGTTTATCGGGTCTCCGGGGCCTACGAAGGGGCACTGAAGCTTTCTTT.

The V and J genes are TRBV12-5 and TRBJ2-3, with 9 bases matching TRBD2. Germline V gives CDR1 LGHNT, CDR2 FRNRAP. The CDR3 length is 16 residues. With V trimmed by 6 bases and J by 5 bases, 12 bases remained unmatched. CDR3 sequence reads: CASGPGWGAGGDTQYF. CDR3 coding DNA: TGTGCTAGTGGCCCCGGATGGGGAGCGGGGGGAGATACGCAGTATTTT.

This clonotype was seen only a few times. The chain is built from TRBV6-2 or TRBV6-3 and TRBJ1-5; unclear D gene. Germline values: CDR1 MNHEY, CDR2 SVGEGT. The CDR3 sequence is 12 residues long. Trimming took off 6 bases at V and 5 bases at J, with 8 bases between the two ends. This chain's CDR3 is CASRDLYQPQHF. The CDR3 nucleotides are TGTGCCAGCAGAGACCTCTATCAGCCCCAGCATTTT.

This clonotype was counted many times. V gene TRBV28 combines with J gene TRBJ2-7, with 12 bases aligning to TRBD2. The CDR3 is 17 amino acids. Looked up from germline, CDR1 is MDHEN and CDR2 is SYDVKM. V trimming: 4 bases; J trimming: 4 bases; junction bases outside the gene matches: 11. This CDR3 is CASSSTSGGPPPYEQYF. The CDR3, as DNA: TGTGCCAGCAGTTCGACTAGCGGGGGACCTCCGCCGTACGAGCAGTACTTC.

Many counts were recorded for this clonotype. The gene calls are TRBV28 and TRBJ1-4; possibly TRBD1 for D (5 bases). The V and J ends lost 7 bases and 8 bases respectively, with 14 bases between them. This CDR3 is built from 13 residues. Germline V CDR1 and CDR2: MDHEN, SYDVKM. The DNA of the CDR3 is TGTGCCAGCACTCACCCGGGGGTGGAAAAACTGTTTTTT. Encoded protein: CASTHPGVEKLFF.

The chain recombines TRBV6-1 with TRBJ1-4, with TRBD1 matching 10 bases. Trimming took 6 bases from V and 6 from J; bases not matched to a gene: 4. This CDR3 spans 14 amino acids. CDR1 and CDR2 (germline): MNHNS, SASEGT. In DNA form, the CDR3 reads TGTGCCAGCAGCGGGACAGGGGATGATGAAAAACTGTTTTTT. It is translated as CASSGTGDDEKLFF.

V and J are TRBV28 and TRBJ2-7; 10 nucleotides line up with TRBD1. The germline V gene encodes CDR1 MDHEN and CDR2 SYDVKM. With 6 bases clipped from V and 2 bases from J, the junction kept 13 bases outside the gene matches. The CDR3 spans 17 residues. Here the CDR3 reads CASRYRTGGLSTYEQYF. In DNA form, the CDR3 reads TGTGCCAGCAGATACCGGACAGGGGGGCTTTCTACCTACGAGCAGTACTTC.

In DNA, the CDR3 is TGTGCCATCAGTGACGGCAGCTCTGGAAACACCATATATTTT. Protein: CAISDGSSGNTIYF. V gene TRBV10-3 combines with J gene TRBJ1-3; D unresolved. In germline, CDR1 is ENHRY, CDR2 SYGVKD. Trimming pared 3 bases from V and 0 bases from J, leaving 6 bases between. The CDR3 loop spans 14 amino acids.

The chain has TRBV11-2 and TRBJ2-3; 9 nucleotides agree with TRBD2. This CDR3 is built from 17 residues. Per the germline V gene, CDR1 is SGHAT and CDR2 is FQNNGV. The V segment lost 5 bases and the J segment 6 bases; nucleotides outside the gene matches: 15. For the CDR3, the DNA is TGTGCCAGCAGCCGGGAGGTACAGCGGGGGGCGCCGGATACGCAGTATTTT. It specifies CASSREVQRGAPDTQYF.

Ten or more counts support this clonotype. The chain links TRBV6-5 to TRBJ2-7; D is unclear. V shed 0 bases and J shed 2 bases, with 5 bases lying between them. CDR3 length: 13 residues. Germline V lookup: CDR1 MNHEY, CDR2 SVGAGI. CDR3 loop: CASSYSGPYEQYF. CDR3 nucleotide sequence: TGTGCCAGCAGTTACTCGGGTCCCTACGAGCAGTACTTC.

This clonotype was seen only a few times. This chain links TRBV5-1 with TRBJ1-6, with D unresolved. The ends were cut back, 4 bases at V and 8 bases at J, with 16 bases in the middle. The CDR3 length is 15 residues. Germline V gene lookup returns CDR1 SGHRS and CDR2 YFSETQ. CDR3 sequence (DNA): TGCGCCAGCAGCCTCCGGACCGACGGGGATTCACCCCTCCACTTT. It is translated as CASSLRTDGDSPLHF.

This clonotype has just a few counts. CDR3 region: CASTLGPGSSSYEQYF. CDR3 coding DNA: TGTGCCAGCACCCTCGGTCCGGGTTCCAGCTCCTACGAGCAGTACTTC. This rearrangement joins TRBV6-1 to TRBJ2-7; D is uncertain. V was shortened by 7 bases and J by 0 bases, with 19 bases between the two germline ends. CDR3 length equals 16 residues. Germline V gene sequence: CDR1 MNHNS, CDR2 SASEGT.